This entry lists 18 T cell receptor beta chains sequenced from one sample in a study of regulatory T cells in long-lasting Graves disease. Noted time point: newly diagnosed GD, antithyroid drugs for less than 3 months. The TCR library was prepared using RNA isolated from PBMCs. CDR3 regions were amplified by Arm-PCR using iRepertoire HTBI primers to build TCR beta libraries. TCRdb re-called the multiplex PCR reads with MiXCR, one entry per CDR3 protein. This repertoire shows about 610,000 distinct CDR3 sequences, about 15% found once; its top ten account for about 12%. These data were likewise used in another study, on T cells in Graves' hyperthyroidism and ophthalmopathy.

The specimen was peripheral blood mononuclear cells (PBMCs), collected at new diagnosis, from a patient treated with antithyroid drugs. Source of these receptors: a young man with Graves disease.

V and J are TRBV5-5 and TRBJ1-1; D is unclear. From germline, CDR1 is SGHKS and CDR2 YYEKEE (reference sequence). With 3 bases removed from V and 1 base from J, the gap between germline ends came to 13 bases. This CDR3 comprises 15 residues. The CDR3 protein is CASSSLSTANTEAFF. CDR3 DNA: TGTGCCAGCAGCTCCCTCTCGACGGCGAACACTGAAGCTTTCTTT.

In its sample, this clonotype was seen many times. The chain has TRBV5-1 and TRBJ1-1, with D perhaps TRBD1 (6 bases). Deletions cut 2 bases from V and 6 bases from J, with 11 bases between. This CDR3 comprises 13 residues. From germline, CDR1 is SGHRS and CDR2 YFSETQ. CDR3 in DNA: TGCGCCAGCAGCTTAACAGGGCCCTCTGAAGCTTTCTTT. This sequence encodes CASSLTGPSEAFF.

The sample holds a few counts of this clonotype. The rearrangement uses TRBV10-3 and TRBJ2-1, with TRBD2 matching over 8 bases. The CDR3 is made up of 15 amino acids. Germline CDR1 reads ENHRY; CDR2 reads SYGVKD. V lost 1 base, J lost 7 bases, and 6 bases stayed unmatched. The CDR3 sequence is CAISEFSGIANEQFF. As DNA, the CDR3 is TGTGCCATCAGTGAGTTTAGCGGGATCGCGAATGAGCAGTTCTTC.

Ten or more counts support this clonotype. The CDR3 DNA is TGTGCCAGCAGCTTAGGTTCCGGGACAGGGATGGAGACCCAGTACTTC. It codes for CASSLGSGTGMETQYF. The chain uses TRBV7-9 and TRBJ2-5, with 9 nucleotides matching TRBD1. The J segment lost 5 bases and the V segment lost 1 base, leaving 8 bases of the junction unmatched. CDR1 and CDR2 (germline): SEHNR, FQNEAQ (reference sequence). The CDR3 spans 16 residues.

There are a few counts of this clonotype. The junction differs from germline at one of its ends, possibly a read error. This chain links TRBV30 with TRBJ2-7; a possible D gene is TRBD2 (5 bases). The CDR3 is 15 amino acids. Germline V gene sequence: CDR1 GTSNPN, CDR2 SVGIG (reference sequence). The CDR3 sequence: CAWGVGGFSPYEQYF. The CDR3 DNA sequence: TGTGCCTGGGGTGTAGGCGGGTTCTCGCCCTACGAGCAGTACTTC. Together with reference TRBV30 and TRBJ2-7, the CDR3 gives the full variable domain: SQTIHQWPATLVQPVGSPLSLECTVEGTSNPNLYWYRQAAGRGLQLLFYSVGIGQISSEVPQNLSASRPQDRQFILSSKKLLLSDSGFYLCAWGVGGFSPYEQYFGPGTRLTVT.

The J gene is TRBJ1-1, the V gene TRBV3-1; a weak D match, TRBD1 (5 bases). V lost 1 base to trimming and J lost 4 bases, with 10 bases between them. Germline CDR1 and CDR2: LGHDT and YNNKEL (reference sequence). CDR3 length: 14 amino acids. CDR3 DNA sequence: TGTGCCAGCAGCCAAGGGGGCGGGGTCACTGAAGCTTTCTTT. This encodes CASSQGGGVTEAFF.

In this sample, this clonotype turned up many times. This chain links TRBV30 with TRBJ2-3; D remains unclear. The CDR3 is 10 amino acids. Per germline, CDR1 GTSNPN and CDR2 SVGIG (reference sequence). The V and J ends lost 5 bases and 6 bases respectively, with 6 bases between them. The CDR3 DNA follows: TGTGCCTGGCTCGCGGATACGCAGTATTTT. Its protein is CAWLADTQYF.

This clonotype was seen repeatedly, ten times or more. The CDR3 sequence is CASSFSGANVLTF. The CDR3 DNA sequence: TGTGCCAGCAGCTTCTCTGGGGCCAACGTCCTGACTTTC. V gene TRBV27 combines with J gene TRBJ2-6, with D hard to call. Germline V gene data show CDR1 as MNHEY and CDR2 as SMNVEV (reference sequence). This CDR3 spans 13 amino acids. The V end was cut by 6 bases, the J end by 0 bases, with 3 bases between. Filled out from reference TRBV27 and TRBJ2-6, the complete variable domain reads EAQVTQNPRYLITVTGKKLTVTCSQNMNHEYMSWYRQDPGLGLRQIYYSMNVEVTDKGDVPEGYKVSRKEKRNFPLILESPSPNQTSLYFCASSFSGANVLTFGAGSRLTVL.

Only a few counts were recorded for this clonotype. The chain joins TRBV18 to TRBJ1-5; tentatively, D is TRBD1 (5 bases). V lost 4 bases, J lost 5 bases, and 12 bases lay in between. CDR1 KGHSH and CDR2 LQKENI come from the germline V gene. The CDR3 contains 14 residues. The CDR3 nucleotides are TGTGCCAGCTCACATGACAGAAGTGATCAGCCCCAGCATTTT. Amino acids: CASSHDRSDQPQHF.

This CDR3 is CASSRWDAELYNEQFF. As DNA, the CDR3 is TGTGCCAGCAGCCGGTGGGACGCAGAACTCTACAATGAGCAGTTCTTC. The chain couples TRBV6-2 or TRBV6-3 to TRBJ2-1; D is possibly TRBD1 or TRBD2 (5 bases each). CDR3 length: 16 residues. Deletions cut 6 bases from V and 3 bases from J, with 18 bases between. Germline V gene lookup returns CDR1 MNHEY and CDR2 SVGEGT.

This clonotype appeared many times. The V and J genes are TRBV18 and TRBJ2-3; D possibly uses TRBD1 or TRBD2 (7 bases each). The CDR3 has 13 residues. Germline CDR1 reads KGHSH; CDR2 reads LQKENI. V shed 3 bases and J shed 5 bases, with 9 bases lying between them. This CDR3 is CASSPRGGDTQYF. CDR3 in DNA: TGTGCCAGCTCACCCAGGGGGGGAGATACGCAGTATTTT.

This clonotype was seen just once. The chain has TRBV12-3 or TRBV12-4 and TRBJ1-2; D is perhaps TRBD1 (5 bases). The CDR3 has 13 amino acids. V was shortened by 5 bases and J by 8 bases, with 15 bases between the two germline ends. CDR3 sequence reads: CASSPGPTLGYTF. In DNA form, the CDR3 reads TGTGCCAGCAGTCCGGGACCTACCTTAGGCTACACCTTC.

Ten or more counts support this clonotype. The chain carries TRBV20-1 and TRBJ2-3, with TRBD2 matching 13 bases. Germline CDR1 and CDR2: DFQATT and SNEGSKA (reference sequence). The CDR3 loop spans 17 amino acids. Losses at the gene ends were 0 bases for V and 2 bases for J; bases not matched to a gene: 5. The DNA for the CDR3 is TGCAGTGCTAGAGATATGGGACTAGCGGGACCCACAGATACGCAGTATTTT. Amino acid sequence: CSARDMGLAGPTDTQYF.

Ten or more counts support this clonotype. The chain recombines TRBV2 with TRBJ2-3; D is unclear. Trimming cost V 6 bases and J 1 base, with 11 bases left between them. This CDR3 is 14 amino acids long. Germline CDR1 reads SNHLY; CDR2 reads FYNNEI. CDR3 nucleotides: TGTGCCAGCAGACGCGATTCCCGCACAGATACGCAGTATTTT. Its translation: CASRRDSRTDTQYF.

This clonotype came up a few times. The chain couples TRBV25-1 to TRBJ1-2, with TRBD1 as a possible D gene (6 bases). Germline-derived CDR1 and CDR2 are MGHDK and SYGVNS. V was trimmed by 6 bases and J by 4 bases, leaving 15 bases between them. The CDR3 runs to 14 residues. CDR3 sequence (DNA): TGTGCCAGCAGCAAAAACAGGGCTGGCTATGGCTACACCTTC. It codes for CASSKNRAGYGYTF.

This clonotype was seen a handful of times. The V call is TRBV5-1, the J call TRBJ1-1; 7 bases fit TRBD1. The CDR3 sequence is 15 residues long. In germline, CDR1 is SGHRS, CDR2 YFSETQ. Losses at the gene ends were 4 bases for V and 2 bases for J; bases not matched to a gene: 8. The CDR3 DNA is TGCGCCAGCAGCGGGCCGACAGGGAGTAACACTGAAGCTTTCTTT. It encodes CASSGPTGSNTEAFF.

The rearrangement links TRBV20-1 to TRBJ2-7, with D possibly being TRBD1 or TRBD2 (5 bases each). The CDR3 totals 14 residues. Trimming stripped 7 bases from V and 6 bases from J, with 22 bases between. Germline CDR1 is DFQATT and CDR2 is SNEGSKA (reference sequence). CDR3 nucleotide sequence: TGCAGTGTCACCCCCGGGACCCGGAGCTCCGAGCAGTACTTC. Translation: CSVTPGTRSSEQYF.

DNA for the CDR3: TGTGCCAGCAGCTTAGACGCGGGGACAGGGGATGACACAGATACGCAGTATTTT. Translating gives CASSLDAGTGDDTDTQYF. The rearrangement joins TRBV11-3 to TRBJ2-3; 10 bases agree with TRBD1. Trimming at V came to 0 bases and at J to 2 bases, leaving 8 bases not matched to a gene. The CDR3 is 18 residues long. Germline V CDR1 and CDR2: SGHNT, YENEEA.